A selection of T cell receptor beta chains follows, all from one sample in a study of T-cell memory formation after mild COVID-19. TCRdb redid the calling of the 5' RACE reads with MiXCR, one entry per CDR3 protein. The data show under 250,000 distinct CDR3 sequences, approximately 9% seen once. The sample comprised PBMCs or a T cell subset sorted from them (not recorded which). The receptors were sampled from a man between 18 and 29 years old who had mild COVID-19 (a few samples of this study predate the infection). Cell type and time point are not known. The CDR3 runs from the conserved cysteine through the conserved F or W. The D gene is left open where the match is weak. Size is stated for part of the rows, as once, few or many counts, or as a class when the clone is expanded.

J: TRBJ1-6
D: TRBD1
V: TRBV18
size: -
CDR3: CASSPPGQGVASPLHF
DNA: TGTGCCAGCTCACCACCAGGACAGGGGGTCGCTTCACCCCTCCACTTT

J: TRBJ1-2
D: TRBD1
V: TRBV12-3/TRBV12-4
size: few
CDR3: CASSRRTGGDGYTF
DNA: TGTGCCAGCAGTCGCCGGACAGGGGGCGATGGCTACACCTTC

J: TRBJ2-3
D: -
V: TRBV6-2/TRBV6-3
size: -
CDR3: CASNRGEFSTDTQYF
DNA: TGTGCCAGCAACCGCGGGGAGTTCTCCACAGATACGCAGTATTTT

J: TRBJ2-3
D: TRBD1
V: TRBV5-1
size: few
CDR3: CASKPGQDSDTQYF
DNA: TGCGCCAGCAAACCGGGACAGGATTCAGATACGCAGTATTTT

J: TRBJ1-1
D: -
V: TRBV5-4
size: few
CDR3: CASSFSGEAEAFF
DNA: TGTGCCAGCAGCTTTTCAGGGGAGGCTGAAGCTTTCTTT

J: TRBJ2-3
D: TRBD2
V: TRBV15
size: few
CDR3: CATSSPIAGRDTQYF
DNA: TGTGCCACCAGCAGTCCGATAGCGGGGAGGGATACGCAGTATTTT

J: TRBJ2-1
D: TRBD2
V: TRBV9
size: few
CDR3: CASSVWVSGGSRQFF
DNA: TGTGCCAGCAGCGTTTGGGTTAGCGGGGGGTCGAGGCAGTTCTTC

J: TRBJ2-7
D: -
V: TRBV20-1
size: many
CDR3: CSARVREDYEQYF
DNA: TGCAGTGCTAGGGTGAGGGAAGATTACGAGCAGTACTTC

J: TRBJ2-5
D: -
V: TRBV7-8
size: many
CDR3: CASSHQDGAGETQYF
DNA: TGTGCCAGCAGCCATCAGGACGGGGCCGGGGAGACCCAGTACTTC

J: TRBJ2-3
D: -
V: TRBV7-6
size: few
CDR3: CASSLEVRRGTQYF
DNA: TGTGCCAGCAGCTTAGAGGTCCGCCGAGGTACGCAGTATTTT

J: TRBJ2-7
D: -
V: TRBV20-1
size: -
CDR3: CSAHRGGSYEQYF
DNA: TGCAGTGCTCACAGGGGAGGCTCCTACGAGCAGTACTTC

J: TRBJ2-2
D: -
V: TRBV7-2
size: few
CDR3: CASSRLGRGNTGELFF
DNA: TGTGCCAGCAGCCGACTCGGGCGGGGGAACACCGGGGAGCTGTTTTTT

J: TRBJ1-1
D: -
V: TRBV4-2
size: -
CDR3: CASSRDLTQSYEAFF
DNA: TGTGCCAGCAGCCGGGACCTGACACAGTCGTATGAAGCTTTCTTT

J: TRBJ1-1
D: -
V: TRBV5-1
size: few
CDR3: CASSFGTSSEAFF
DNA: TGCGCCAGCAGCTTCGGGACCTCCTCTGAAGCTTTCTTT

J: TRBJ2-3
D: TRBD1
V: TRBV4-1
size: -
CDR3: CASSHKGQGVKDTQYF
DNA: TGCGCCAGCAGCCACAAGGGACAGGGGGTGAAAGATACGCAGTATTTT

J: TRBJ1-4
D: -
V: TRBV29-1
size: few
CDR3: CSVANTRGEKLFF
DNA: TGCAGCGTTGCAAACACCCGGGGTGAAAAACTGTTTTTT

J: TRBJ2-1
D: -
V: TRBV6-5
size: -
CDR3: CASGGGPSSYNEQFF
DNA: TGTGCCAGCGGAGGGGGGCCGAGCTCCTACAATGAGCAGTTCTTC

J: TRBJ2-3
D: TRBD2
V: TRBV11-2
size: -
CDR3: CASSLIGGSTDTQYF
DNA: TGTGCCAGCAGCTTAATCGGGGGGAGTACAGATACGCAGTATTTT

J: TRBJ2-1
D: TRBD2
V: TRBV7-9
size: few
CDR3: CASSRVGGDSYNEQFF
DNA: TGTGCCAGCAGCCGCGTGGGGGGGGATTCCTACAATGAGCAGTTCTTC

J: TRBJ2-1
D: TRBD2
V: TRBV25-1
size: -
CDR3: CASSESGGAIYNEQFF
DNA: TGTGCCAGCAGTGAATCCGGGGGGGCAATTTACAATGAGCAGTTCTTC

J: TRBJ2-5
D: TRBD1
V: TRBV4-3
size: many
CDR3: CASSQGTGAEETQYF
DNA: TGCGCCAGCAGCCAAGGGACAGGGGCGGAGGAGACCCAGTACTTC

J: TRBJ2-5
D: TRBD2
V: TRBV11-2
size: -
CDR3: CASSWSGTSGEETQYF
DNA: TGTGCCAGCAGCTGGTCCGGGACTAGCGGAGAAGAGACCCAGTACTTC

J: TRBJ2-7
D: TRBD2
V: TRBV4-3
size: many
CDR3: CASSYRGGPTYEQYF
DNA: TGCGCCAGCAGCTACCGCGGGGGTCCTACCTACGAGCAGTACTTC

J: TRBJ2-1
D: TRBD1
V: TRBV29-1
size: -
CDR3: CSVGQGNEQFF
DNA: TGCAGCGTAGGACAGGGGAATGAGCAGTTCTTC

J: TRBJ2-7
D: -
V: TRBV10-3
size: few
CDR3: CAISESRYPGSPVEQYF
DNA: TGTGCCATCAGTGAGTCGAGATACCCAGGGTCCCCTGTCGAGCAGTACTTC

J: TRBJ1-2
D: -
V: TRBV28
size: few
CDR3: CASSLFETYGYTF
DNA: TGTGCCAGCAGTTTATTTGAGACCTATGGCTACACCTTC

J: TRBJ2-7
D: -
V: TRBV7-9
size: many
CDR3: CASGRYEQYF
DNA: TGTGCCAGCGGTCGGTACGAGCAGTACTTC

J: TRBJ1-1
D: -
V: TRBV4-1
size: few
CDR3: CASSPNRVGTEAFF
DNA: TGCGCCAGCAGCCCCAACAGGGTTGGCACTGAAGCTTTCTTT

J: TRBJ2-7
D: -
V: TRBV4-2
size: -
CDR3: CASSQYLGPTYEQYF
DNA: TGTGCCAGCAGCCAATATCTTGGCCCAACCTACGAGCAGTACTTC

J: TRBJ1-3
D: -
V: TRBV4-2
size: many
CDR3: CASSQEASSASGNTIYF
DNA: TGTGCCAGCAGCCAAGAAGCAAGCTCGGCGTCTGGAAACACCATATATTTT

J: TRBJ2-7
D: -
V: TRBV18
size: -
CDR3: CASSPTNGDEQYF
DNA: TGTGCCAGCTCACCAACGAATGGGGACGAGCAGTACTTC

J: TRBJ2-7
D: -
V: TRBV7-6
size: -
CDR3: CASSPNPGAYEQYF
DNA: TGTGCCAGCAGCCCAAATCCGGGAGCCTACGAGCAGTACTTC

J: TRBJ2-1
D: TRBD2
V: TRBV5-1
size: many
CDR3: CASSDSGGASPEQFF
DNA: TGCGCCAGCAGCGATAGCGGGGGGGCCTCCCCTGAGCAGTTCTTC

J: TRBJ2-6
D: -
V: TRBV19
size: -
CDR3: CASSISGSGANVLTF
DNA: TGTGCCAGTAGTATCTCAGGGTCTGGGGCCAACGTCCTGACTTTC

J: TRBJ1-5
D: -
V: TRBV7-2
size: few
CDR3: CASSLTSGQPQHF
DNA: TGTGCCAGCAGCTTAACTTCGGGGCAGCCCCAGCATTTT

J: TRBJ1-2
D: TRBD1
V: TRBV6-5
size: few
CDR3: CASSRLTGNYGYTF
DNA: TGTGCCAGCAGCCGACTGACAGGGAACTATGGCTACACCTTC

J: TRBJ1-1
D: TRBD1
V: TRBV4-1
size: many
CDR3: CASSRQQGANTEAFF
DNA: TGCGCCAGCAGCCGACAACAGGGGGCGAACACTGAAGCTTTCTTT

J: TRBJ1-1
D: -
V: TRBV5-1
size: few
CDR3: CASSWEGNTEAFF
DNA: TGCGCCAGCAGCTGGGAGGGGAACACTGAAGCTTTCTTT

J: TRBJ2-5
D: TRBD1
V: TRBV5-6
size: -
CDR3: CASSLLTGMWETQYF
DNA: TGTGCCAGCAGCTTGTTGACAGGGATGTGGGAGACCCAGTACTTC

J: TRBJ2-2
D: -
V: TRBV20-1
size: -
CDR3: CSASGRGGGTGELFF
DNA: TGCAGTGCTAGCGGAAGGGGAGGTGGTACCGGGGAGCTGTTTTTT

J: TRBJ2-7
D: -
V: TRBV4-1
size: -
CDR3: CASSLQAVDEQYF
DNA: TGCGCCAGCAGCCTTCAGGCCGTAGACGAGCAGTACTTC

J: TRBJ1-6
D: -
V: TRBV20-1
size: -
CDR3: CSARAWRINSPLHF
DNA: TGCAGTGCTAGGGCGTGGCGGATTAATTCACCCCTCCACTTT

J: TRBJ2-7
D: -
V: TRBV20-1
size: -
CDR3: CSARRGASSYEQYF
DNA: TGCAGTGCTAGAAGAGGGGCTAGCTCCTACGAGCAGTACTTC

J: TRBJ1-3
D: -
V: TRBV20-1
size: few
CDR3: CSAKPGDLFSGNTIYF
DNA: TGCAGTGCTAAACCGGGAGATCTTTTTTCTGGAAACACCATATATTTT

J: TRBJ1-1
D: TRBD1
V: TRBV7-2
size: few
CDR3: CASRTRDSMNTEAFF
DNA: TGTGCCAGCAGAACTAGGGACAGCATGAACACTGAAGCTTTCTTT

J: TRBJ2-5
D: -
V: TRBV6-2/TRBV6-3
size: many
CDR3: CASSDGAQETQYF
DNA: TGTGCCAGCAGTGACGGGGCCCAAGAGACCCAGTACTTC

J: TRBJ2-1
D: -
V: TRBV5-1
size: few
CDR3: CASSLEASLSSYNEQFF
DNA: TGCGCCAGCAGCTTGGAGGCCAGCTTAAGCTCCTACAATGAGCAGTTCTTC

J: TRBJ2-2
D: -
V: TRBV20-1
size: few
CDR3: CSAPAGTNTGELFF
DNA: TGCAGTGCCCCAGCAGGCACGAACACCGGGGAGCTGTTTTTT

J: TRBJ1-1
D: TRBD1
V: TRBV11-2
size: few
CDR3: CASSYGTGGVTEAFF
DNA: TGTGCCAGCAGCTACGGGACAGGGGGAGTAACTGAAGCTTTCTTT

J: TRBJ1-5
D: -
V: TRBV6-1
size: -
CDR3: CASSPKTGQPQHF
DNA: TGTGCCAGCAGCCCTAAGACGGGGCAGCCCCAGCATTTT

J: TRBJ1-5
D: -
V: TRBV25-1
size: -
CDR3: CASREGSQPQHF
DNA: TGTGCCAGCAGGGAAGGGAGTCAGCCCCAGCATTTT

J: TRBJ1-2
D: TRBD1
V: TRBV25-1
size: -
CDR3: CASSEFGQGSSYTF
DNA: TGTGCCAGCAGTGAATTCGGACAGGGTAGCAGCTACACCTTC

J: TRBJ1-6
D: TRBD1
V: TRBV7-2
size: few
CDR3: CASSLQGNNSPLHF
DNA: TGTGCCAGCAGCCTACAGGGGAATAATTCACCCCTCCACTTT

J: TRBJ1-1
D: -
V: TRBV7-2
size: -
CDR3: CASTVVGGDLNTEAFF
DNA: TGTGCCAGCACCGTCGTCGGGGGAGACTTGAACACTGAAGCTTTCTTT

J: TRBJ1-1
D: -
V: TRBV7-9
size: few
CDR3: CASSASLKLFF
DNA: TGTGCCAGCAGCGCGTCCCTGAAGCTTTTCTTT